The clone carrying this T cell receptor beta chain appeared a few times. Its antigen is still unknown. The PBMCs were taken from approximately 11 ml of fresh peripheral blood. Amplified TCR beta CDR3 regions came from RNA transcripts. RT-PCR in the first round (using the HTBI primer set) targeted the TCR CDR3. TCRdb re-derived calls from the multiplex PCR reads in MiXCR, one entry per CDR3 protein. Found here are about 200,000 distinct CDR3 sequences, 17% of them singletons; the top ten hold roughly 55%. V was cut by 6 bases and J by 3 bases, with 20 bases left in between. This CDR3 spans 16 amino acids. The record originates from a study of T cells in Graves' hyperthyroidism and ophthalmopathy. Regarding the study as a whole: Blood also held most thyroid clonotypes expanded beyond 0.001.

Sequenced material: blood. The source is a woman aged 45 to 65 with Graves' hyperthyroidism. This chain connects TRBV12-3 or TRBV12-4 to TRBJ1-2, with D perhaps matching TRBD1 (6 bases). This CDR3 is CASSRVHEGGDYGYTF. The DNA of the CDR3 is TGTGCCAGCAGCCGTGTTCATGAAGGGGGGGACTATGGCTACACCTTC.